This T cell receptor (beta chain) was captured in a study of regulatory T cells in long-lasting Graves disease. Study-level results: New patients shared approximately 970 public clonotypes, and persistent patients shared more, with under 3,000. Small sample size may have lowered accuracy.

Combining iRepertoire HTBI primers with Arm-PCR of CDR3 regions, the authors built TCR beta libraries. TCRdb recomputed calls from the multiplex PCR reads with MiXCR, one row per CDR3 protein. This table holds roughly 500,000 distinct CDR3 sequences, about 13% found once. In this sample, this clonotype turned up many times. Its antigen remains unknown. Germline CDR1 and CDR2: SGHAT and FQNNGV. Losses at the gene ends were 3 bases for V and 6 bases for J; bases not matched to a gene: 8. This CDR3 is built from 15 residues. Time point meaning: newly diagnosed GD, antithyroid drugs for less than 3 months. TCR sequences were obtained from RNA taken from PBMCs. These data also featured in a second study, about T cells in Graves' hyperthyroidism and ophthalmopathy. That investigation notes: For ophthalmopathy, model prediction preceded onset by a median about 6 months.

This rearrangement joins TRBV11-2 to TRBJ2-7; 10 bases fit TRBD2. This TCR was recovered from a man younger than 40 with Graves disease. Sequencing was performed on peripheral blood mononuclear cells (PBMCs), taken at new diagnosis, from a patient treated with antithyroid drugs. The CDR3 DNA is TGTGCCAGCAGCTTTCTAGCGGGAGAATGGGCCGAGCAGTACTTC. It codes for CASSFLAGEWAEQYF.